This T cell receptor beta chain was profiled in a study of human T cells and chemical hapten exposure. This clonotype was counted only a few times. TCRdb processed the RACE reads anew with MiXCR; each CDR3 protein has one entry. Of 70,000 to 95,000 distinct CDR3 sequences detected, 6.5% to 8.5% appear once; the ten largest clones hold 1.3%. The time point: patch test 2, 6 weeks after DPC sensitization. Described treatment: therapeutic diphenylcyclopropenone sensitization with weekly scalp DPC. Blood sampling preceded each patch test application. V lost 2 bases, J lost 3 bases, and 8 bases lay in between. The CDR3 totals 13 residues. Germline V gene sequence: CDR1 SGHRS, CDR2 YFSETQ.

The receptor's source is a woman under 40 with alopecia areata. Some clones in this sample may be carry-over from other donors' samples. The sequencing used whole blood, collected in connection with sensitization to the hapten diphenylcyclopropenone (DPC). The chain couples TRBV5-1 to TRBJ1-1, with D hard to call. CDR3 in DNA: TGCGCCAGCAGCTTAAATGGGTACACTGAAGCTTTCTTT. It specifies CASSLNGYTEAFF.